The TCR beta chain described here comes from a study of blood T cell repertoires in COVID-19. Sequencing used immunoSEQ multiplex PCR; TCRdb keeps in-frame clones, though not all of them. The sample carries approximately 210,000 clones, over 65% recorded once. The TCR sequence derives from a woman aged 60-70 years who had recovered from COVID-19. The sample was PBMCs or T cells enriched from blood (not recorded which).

The DNA of the CDR3 is TGTGCCAGCAACATACGGGGGAGCAATTCACCCCTCCACTTT. Its translation: CASNIRGSNSPLHF. This sequence joins TRBV7-9 and TRBJ1-6; D perhaps matches TRBD1 (5 bases). Trimming shortened V by 7 bases and J by 7 bases, and 14 bases separated the two germline ends. In germline, CDR1 is SEHNR, CDR2 FQNEAQ (reference sequence). The CDR3 sequence is 14 residues long.